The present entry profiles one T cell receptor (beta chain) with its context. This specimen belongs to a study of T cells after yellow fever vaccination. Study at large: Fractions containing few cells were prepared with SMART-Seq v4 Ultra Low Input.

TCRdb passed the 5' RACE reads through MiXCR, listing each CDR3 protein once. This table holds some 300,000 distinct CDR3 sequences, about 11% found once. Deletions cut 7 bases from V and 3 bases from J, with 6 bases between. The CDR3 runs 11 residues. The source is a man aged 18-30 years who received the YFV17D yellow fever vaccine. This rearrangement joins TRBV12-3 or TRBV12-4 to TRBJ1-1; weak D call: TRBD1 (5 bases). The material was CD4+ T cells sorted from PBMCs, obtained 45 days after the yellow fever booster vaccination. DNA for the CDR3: TGTGCCAGCAACAGGCACACTGAAGCTTTCTTT. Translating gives CASNRHTEAFF.